This T cell receptor beta chain came from a study of T cells after yellow fever vaccination. Germline CDR1 reads SGHTA; CDR2 reads FQGNSA. This CDR3 has 15 amino acids. Germline trimming cut 5 bases from V and 3 bases from J; bases unmatched to any gene: 8. This clonotype was observed at least ten times. One entry per CDR3 protein results from TCRdb running MiXCR on the 5' RACE reads. The table shows approximately 110,000 distinct CDR3 sequences, with approximately 7% occurring only once. The chain recombines TRBV7-2 with TRBJ2-3, with 7 bases identical to TRBD2. This specimen was CD4+ T cells sorted from PBMCs, taken 9 to 11 days after the first yellow fever vaccination. This clonotype originated in a man aged 18 to 29 who received the YFV17D yellow fever vaccine. The CDR3 DNA follows: TGTGCCAGCAGCCCCCAAACGGGGGGAACAGATACGCAGTATTTT. Amino acid sequence: CASSPQTGGTDTQYF. Supplemented by reference TRBV7-2 and TRBJ2-3, the full variable domain reads GAGVSQSPSNKVTEKGKDVELRCDPISGHTALYWYRQSLGQGLEFLIYFQGNSAPDKSGLPSDRFSAERTGGSVSTLTIQRTQQEDSAVYLCASSPQTGGTDTQYFGPGTRLTVL.